The 25 T cell receptor beta chains below come from one sample, sequenced in a study of spatial heterogeneity in lung cancer. Study-wide points: Tracking of tumor mutation counts was seen in expanded intratumoral alpha and beta TCR counts.

These TCRs' antigens remain unknown. TCRdb reanalysed the 5' RACE reads using MiXCR and keeps one entry per CDR3 protein. The table records 9,900 or so distinct CDR3 sequences, roughly 12% of them present only once. Time point specified: sample taken at primary tumor resection. Sequenced material: lung tumor tissue, taken at surgery. Receptors originate from a male donor with early-stage non-small cell lung cancer.

This clonotype was counted many times. The chain joins TRBV7-9 to TRBJ2-2; D gene ambiguous. The CDR3 spans 12 residues. CDR1 SEHNR and CDR2 FQNEAQ come from the germline V gene (reference sequence). V shed 6 bases and J shed 4 bases, with 6 bases lying between them. CDR3 coding DNA: TGTGCCAGCAGGCCCTCCACCGGGGAGCTGTTTTTT. Encoded protein: CASRPSTGELFF.

By proportion, this clonotype is medium-sized (0.01 to 0.1%). The chain joins TRBV7-3 to TRBJ2-3, with a tentative D call TRBD1 (6 bases). The CDR3 loop spans 15 amino acids. V gave up 0 bases and J gave up 8 bases, with 15 bases separating them. Looked up from germline, CDR1 is SGHTA and CDR2 is FQGTGA. The CDR3 spells CASSLTRTESSTQYF. The CDR3 DNA sequence: TGTGCCAGCAGCTTAACAAGGACAGAAAGTAGTACGCAGTATTTT.

This chain links TRBV3-1 with TRBJ2-7; TRBD2 matches at 10 bases. V was clipped by 2 bases and J by 0 bases; unmatched bases: 1. The germline V gene has CDR1 LGHDT and CDR2 YNNKEL (reference sequence). This CDR3 contains 15 residues. CDR3 sequence reads: CASSQTSGTSYEQYF. CDR3 nucleotides: TGTGCCAGCAGCCAAACTAGCGGGACCTCCTACGAGCAGTACTTC.

Judged by abundance, this clonotype is medium-sized (0.01 to 0.1%). This rearrangement joins TRBV6-5 to TRBJ1-1; a possible D gene is TRBD1 (5 bases). The V end was cut by 2 bases, the J end by 1 base, with 8 bases between. Germline V gives CDR1 MNHEY, CDR2 SVGAGI. The CDR3 contains 14 residues. The DNA of the CDR3 is TGTGCCAGCAGTTACGGGCAGGGGAACACTGAAGCTTTCTTT. It encodes CASSYGQGNTEAFF.

This clonotype was seen many times. V gene TRBV5-1 combines with J gene TRBJ2-7; D might be TRBD1 or TRBD2, each matching 5 bases. Deletions cut 5 bases from V and 4 bases from J, with 19 bases between. The germline gives CDR1 SGHRS, CDR2 YFSETQ. The CDR3 covers 15 residues. The CDR3 spells CASSSDSGTLYEQYF. The CDR3 DNA sequence: TGCGCCAGCAGTTCGGACTCCGGGACCCTTTACGAGCAGTACTTC.

The rearrangement joins TRBV12-3 or TRBV12-4 to TRBJ1-1; D may be TRBD1 (6 bases). V was trimmed by 6 bases and J by 8 bases, leaving 13 bases between them. The CDR3 runs to 12 residues. CDR3 sequence: CASSRTGTEAFF. CDR3 coding DNA: TGTGCCAGCAGCAGGACCGGGACAGAAGCTTTCTTT.

This clonotype was seen more than once but under ten times. The chain uses TRBV2 and TRBJ2-6, with D perhaps matching TRBD1 (6 bases). The CDR3 totals 17 residues. V gave up 1 base and J gave up 2 bases, with 12 bases separating them. CDR1 SNHLY and CDR2 FYNNEI come from the germline V gene. The CDR3 coding sequence is TGTGCCAGCAGTGAAGTGAGGACAGTTGCTGGGGCCAACGTCCTGACTTTC. It specifies CASSEVRTVAGANVLTF.

The sample holds many counts of this clonotype. This chain uses TRBV5-5 with TRBJ2-7; TRBD1 aligns across 9 bases. Per the germline V gene, CDR1 is SGHKS and CDR2 is YYEKEE (reference sequence). V lost 4 bases to trimming and J lost 5 bases; unmatched junction nucleotides: 10. The CDR3 runs to 15 residues. CDR3 sequence (DNA): TGTGCCAGCAGCCTACCGGGACAGGGACTCGACGAGCAGTACTTC. Translation gives CASSLPGQGLDEQYF.

This clonotype was counted at least ten times. The genes are TRBV20-1 and TRBJ2-3, with unresolved D. Germline lookup yields CDR1 DFQATT and CDR2 SNEGSKA (reference sequence). Trimming shortened V by 3 bases and J by 4 bases, and 5 bases separated the two germline ends. CDR3 size: 11 residues. The CDR3 spells CSASFSDTQYF. CDR3 DNA sequence: TGCAGTGCTAGCTTTTCAGATACGCAGTATTTT.

In this sample, this clonotype turned up many times. The rearrangement uses TRBV6-6 and TRBJ2-5, with 10 bases lining up with TRBD1. The CDR3 totals 15 residues. V lost 2 bases, J lost 3 bases, and 3 bases stayed unmatched. CDR1 MNHNY and CDR2 SVGAGI come from the germline V gene (reference sequence). The CDR3, as DNA: TGTGCCAGCAGTTACCCGGGGACAGGGGAAGAGACCCAGTACTTC. It translates to CASSYPGTGEETQYF.

This clonotype was observed many times. The chain has TRBV20-1 and TRBJ2-3, with 9 bases lining up with TRBD1. The CDR3 length is 17 residues. Germline loops: CDR1 DFQATT, CDR2 SNEGSKA (reference sequence). Trimming at V came to 4 bases and at J to 3 bases, leaving 14 bases not matched to a gene. The CDR3 nucleotides read TGCAGTGCTACGACTACTCCCGGGACAGGGTGGACAGATACGCAGTATTTT. It is translated as CSATTTPGTGWTDTQYF.

This clonotype was counted between two and nine times. This chain uses TRBV27 with TRBJ2-7, with TRBD1 matching 9 bases. Germline V CDR1 and CDR2: MNHEY, SMNVEV (reference sequence). The CDR3 is 18 residues long. With 4 bases clipped from V and 1 base from J, the junction kept 14 bases outside the gene matches. The CDR3 here is CASSSFGGLGTGSYEQYV. Here the CDR3 DNA reads TGTGCCAGCAGTTCATTTGGGGGCCTGGGGACAGGGTCCTACGAGCAGTACGTC.

This clonotype was seen many times. This chain's CDR3 is CASSLMRGGYNEQFF. As DNA, the CDR3 is TGTGCCAGCAGCTTGATGCGGGGGGGATACAATGAGCAGTTCTTC. V and J are TRBV7-3 and TRBJ2-1, with 9 bases that match TRBD2. CDR1 SGHTA and CDR2 FQGTGA come from the germline V gene. The CDR3 spans 15 residues. Unmatched junction bases numbered 4, after V lost 3 bases and J lost 4 bases.

This clonotype was found many times. This chain links TRBV24-1 with TRBJ2-2; 7 bases agree with TRBD2. Trimming took 4 bases from V and 4 from J; bases not matched to a gene: 14. This CDR3 has 18 amino acids. CDR1 KGHDR and CDR2 SFDVKD come from the germline V gene. CDR3 loop: CATSDRDYVTGGTGELFF. CDR3 coding DNA: TGTGCCACCAGTGACCGAGACTATGTGACGGGGGGCACCGGGGAGCTGTTTTTT.

This clonotype is termed medium-sized. This sequence joins TRBV18 and TRBJ2-5; D perhaps matches TRBD1 (6 bases). Deletions cut 0 bases from V and 4 bases from J, with 12 bases between. This CDR3 comprises 15 residues. Per the germline V gene, CDR1 is KGHSH and CDR2 is LQKENI. The CDR3 sequence is CASSPPVLTGETQYF. The CDR3 DNA reads as TGTGCCAGCTCACCACCGGTTTTGACAGGAGAGACCCAGTACTTC.

This clonotype came up many times. This chain connects TRBV2 to TRBJ1-5, with D unresolved. This CDR3 region has 13 residues. Germline V lookup: CDR1 SNHLY, CDR2 FYNNEI. Between the trimmed V and J ends, which lost 6 bases and 6 bases, there was a span of 12 bases. The CDR3 nucleotides are TGTGCCAGCAGGCTAAACCGAGGTCAGCCCCAGCATTTT. It is translated as CASRLNRGQPQHF.

The V call is TRBV4-2, the J call TRBJ2-2; TRBD1 matches at 8 bases. Losses at the gene ends were 4 bases for V and 5 bases for J; bases not matched to a gene: 3. The CDR3 consists of 14 residues. Germline CDR1 and CDR2: LGHNA and YNFKEQ. The chain's CDR3 is CASSPRGRTGELFF. The CDR3 DNA sequence: TGTGCCAGCAGCCCCAGGGGGCGGACCGGGGAGCTGTTTTTT.

In its sample, this clonotype was seen many times. V is TRBV19 and J is TRBJ2-3; possible D gene TRBD2, 5 bases. V shed 3 bases and J shed 0 bases, with 13 bases lying between them. CDR1 and CDR2 from the germline V gene are LNHDA and SQIVND (reference sequence). This CDR3 contains 16 residues. CDR3 DNA sequence: TGTGCCAGTAGTATGAGTAAGGGAGCTAGCACAGATACGCAGTATTTT. It yields the protein CASSMSKGASTDTQYF.

This clonotype came up many times. This rearrangement joins TRBV20-1 to TRBJ2-7, with TRBD2 matching over 10 bases. Germline V CDR1 and CDR2: DFQATT, SNEGSKA (reference sequence). V lost 1 base, J lost 5 bases, and 8 bases stayed unmatched. CDR3 length: 15 amino acids. CDR3 protein: CSARGPTSGLHEQYF. The CDR3 region has the DNA TGCAGTGCTAGAGGTCCGACTAGCGGGCTCCACGAGCAGTACTTC.

The chain carries TRBV12-3 or TRBV12-4 and TRBJ1-1; possibly TRBD1 for D (6 bases). The ends were cut back, 3 bases at V and 2 bases at J, with 19 bases in the middle. This CDR3 is built from 17 residues. CDR3 sequence reads: CASSLEGVLNPNTEAFF. The CDR3 DNA reads TGTGCCAGCAGTTTGGAGGGGGTTCTCAACCCAAACACTGAAGCTTTCTTT.

This clonotype has only a few counts. This rearrangement joins TRBV7-2 to TRBJ2-7; possibly TRBD1 or TRBD2 for D (5 bases each). There are 14 residues in the CDR3. CDR1 is SGHTA and CDR2 is FQGNSA in the germline V gene. V shed 6 bases and J shed 2 bases, with 14 bases lying between them. CDR3 sequence (DNA): TGTGCCAGCAGTGAGGGGCCAGGGACCTACGAGCAGTACTTC. Translated, it gives CASSEGPGTYEQYF.

This clonotype was counted at least ten times. This chain connects TRBV6-1 to TRBJ1-6; maybe TRBD1 (6 bases). The CDR3 is 15 amino acids. V was cut by 6 bases and J by 7 bases, with 16 bases left in between. The germline gives CDR1 MNHNS, CDR2 SASEGT. The CDR3, as DNA: TGTGCCAGCAGGAGGGACCTAACAGGGAATTCACCCCTCCACTTT. The encoded protein is CASRRDLTGNSPLHF.

This clonotype was detected ten times or more. CDR3: CSVALGQSNTEAFF. For the CDR3, the DNA is TGCAGCGTCGCCCTGGGACAGTCGAACACTGAAGCTTTCTTT. The chain recombines TRBV29-1 with TRBJ1-1, with 7 positions matching TRBD1. The CDR3 spans 14 residues. Germline V lookup: CDR1 SQVTM, CDR2 ANQGSEA. After removal of 6 bases from V and 1 base from J, the junction contained 8 bases not matched to a gene.

At least ten counts were recorded for this clonotype. As DNA, the CDR3 is TGTGCCAGCAGTGCGCGACAGGGGACCGGGGCCAACGTCCTGACTTTC. Amino acid sequence: CASSARQGTGANVLTF. The chain couples TRBV12-3 or TRBV12-4 to TRBJ2-6, with TRBD1 identical over 8 bases. The CDR3 loop spans 16 amino acids. Trimming removed 5 bases from V and 4 bases from J; junction bases left unmatched: 7.

This clonotype was seen only a few times. This rearrangement joins TRBV20-1 to TRBJ1-1; tentative D call: TRBD1 (5 bases). V was clipped by 3 bases and J by 0 bases, with 14 bases between them. In germline, CDR1 is DFQATT, CDR2 SNEGSKA (reference sequence). There are 15 residues in the CDR3. CDR3 residues: CSAREPGYMNTEAFF. CDR3 coding DNA: TGCAGTGCTAGGGAGCCAGGGTATATGAACACTGAAGCTTTCTTT.